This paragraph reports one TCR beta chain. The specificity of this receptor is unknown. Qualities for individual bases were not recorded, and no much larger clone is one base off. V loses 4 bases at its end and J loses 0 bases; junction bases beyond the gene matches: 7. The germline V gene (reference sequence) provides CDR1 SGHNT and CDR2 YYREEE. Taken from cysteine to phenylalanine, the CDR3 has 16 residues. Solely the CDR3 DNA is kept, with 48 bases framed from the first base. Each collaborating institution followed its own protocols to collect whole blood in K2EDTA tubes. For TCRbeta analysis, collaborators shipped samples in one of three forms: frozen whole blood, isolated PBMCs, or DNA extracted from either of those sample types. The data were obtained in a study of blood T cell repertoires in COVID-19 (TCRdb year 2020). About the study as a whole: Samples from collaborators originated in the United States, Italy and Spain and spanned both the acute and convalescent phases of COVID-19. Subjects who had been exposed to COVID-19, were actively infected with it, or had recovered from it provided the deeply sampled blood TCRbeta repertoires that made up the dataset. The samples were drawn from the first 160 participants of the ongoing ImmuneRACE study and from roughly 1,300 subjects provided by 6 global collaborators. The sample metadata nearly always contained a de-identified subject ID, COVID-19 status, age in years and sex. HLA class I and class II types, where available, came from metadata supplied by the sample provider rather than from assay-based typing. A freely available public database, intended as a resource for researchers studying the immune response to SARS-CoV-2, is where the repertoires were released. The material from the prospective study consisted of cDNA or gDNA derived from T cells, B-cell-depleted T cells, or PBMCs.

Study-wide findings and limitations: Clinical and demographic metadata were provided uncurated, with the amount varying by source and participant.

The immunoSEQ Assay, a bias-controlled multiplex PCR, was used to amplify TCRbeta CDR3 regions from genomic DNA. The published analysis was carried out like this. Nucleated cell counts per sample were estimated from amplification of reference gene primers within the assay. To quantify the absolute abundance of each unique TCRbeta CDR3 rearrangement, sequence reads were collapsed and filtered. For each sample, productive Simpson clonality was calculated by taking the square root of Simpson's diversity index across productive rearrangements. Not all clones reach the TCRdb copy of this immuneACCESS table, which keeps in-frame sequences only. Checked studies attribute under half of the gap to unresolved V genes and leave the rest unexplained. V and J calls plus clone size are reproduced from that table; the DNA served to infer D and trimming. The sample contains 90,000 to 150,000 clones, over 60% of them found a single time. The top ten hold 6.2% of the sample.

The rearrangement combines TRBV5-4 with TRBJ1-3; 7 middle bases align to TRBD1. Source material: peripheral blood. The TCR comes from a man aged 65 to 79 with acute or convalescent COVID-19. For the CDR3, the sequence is CASSLGQFDSGNTIYF. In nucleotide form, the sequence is TGTGCCAGCAGCCTGGGACAGTTTGACTCTGGAAACACCATATATTTT. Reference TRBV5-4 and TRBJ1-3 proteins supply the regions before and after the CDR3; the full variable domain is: ETGVTQSPTHLIKTRGQQVTLRCSSQSGHNTVSWYQQALGQGPQFIFQYYREEENGRGNFPPRFSGLQFPNYSSELNVNALELDDSALYLCASSLGQFDSGNTIYFGEGSWLTVV.